This T cell receptor beta chain was identified in a study of blood T cells in healthy people across ages. Trimming left V 0 bases short and J 6 bases short, with 12 bases between. Germline V gives CDR1 SGDLS, CDR2 YYNGEE. The CDR3 contains 14 residues. The use of a sample-barcoded 5' primer and a J-beta primer mix characterized a second PCR of roughly 7 to 11 cycles. TCRdb used MiXCR to reprocess the 5' RACE reads, holding one entry per CDR3 protein. In the table there are 750,000 or so distinct CDR3 sequences, about 25% of which are singletons. Total RNA amounts of at least 6 micrograms were extracted per sample. This sample also belongs to another study, concerning T cells of mothers and their children. From that paper: No T cell clones of persistent microchimeric origin were detected.

The chain recombines TRBV9 with TRBJ2-5; D gene uncertain. The sample taken for sequencing was blood. This clonotype originated in a boy younger than 18 in good health. The CDR3 DNA follows: TGTGCCAGCAGCGTAGATTCGGGTCAACAGACCCAGTACTTC. Protein sequence: CASSVDSGQQTQYF.